This T cell receptor (beta chain) was sequenced for a study of T cell responses to AZD1222 COVID-19 vaccine. Across the study: Timing groups of about 4 and about 12 weeks for second doses were pooled.

Remarks on this clone: The target antigen is unknown.

Data came from immunoSEQ multiplex PCR; TCRdb stores just in-frame clones and leaves some out. The sample consists of approximately 100,000 clones, 75% to 95% of them appearing once. Findings and caveats of the study: Just a handful of people given AZD1222 tested seropositive at baseline. Elevations in Spike-specific TCR breadth and depth followed administration of two AZD1222 doses. Spike was spanned by vaccine-associated CD4 TCRs, which were dominant at 160-218 and 743-854.

Germline loops: CDR1 MNHEY, CDR2 SMNVEV (reference sequence). Deletions cut 3 bases from V and 5 bases from J, with 13 bases between. CDR3 size: 14 residues. Sequences were derived from peripheral blood, sampled on day 0 of AZD1222 vaccination. The receptor comes from an adult in good health. V gene TRBV27 combines with J gene TRBJ1-1; perhaps TRBD1 as D (5 bases). The CDR3 nucleotides are TGTGCCAGCAGTTTTCTTGGGGGATGGACTGAAGCTTTCTTT. The encoded protein is CASSFLGGWTEAFF.